Presented here are 22 T cell receptor beta chains from one specimen sequenced in a study of T cell repertoires in ileal Crohn's disease. The table came from immunoSEQ multiplex PCR; TCRdb's copy has only in-frame clones and leaves some out. Of thousands of clones listed, about four fifths are singletons. Sequencing used ileal tissue. These receptor sequences come from an adult with Crohn's disease.

Written as DNA, the CDR3 is TGTGCCAGTGGGCGGGGGTATGGAAACACCATATATTTT. This codes for CASGRGYGNTIYF. The genes are TRBV19 and TRBJ1-3; D perhaps matches TRBD1 (5 bases). V was clipped by 8 bases and J by 3 bases, with 11 bases between them. CDR1 and CDR2 from the germline V gene are LNHDA and SQIVND (reference sequence). This CDR3 has 13 residues.

The chain combines TRBV6-4 with TRBJ2-3, with TRBD1 matching 8 bases. The CDR3 spans 16 residues. V lost 7 bases and J lost 2; bases outside the gene matches: 11. From germline, CDR1 is MRHNA and CDR2 SNTAGT. The CDR3 loop is CASTPGGDRNTDTQYF. The CDR3 DNA reads as TGTGCCAGCACCCCCGGAGGGGACAGGAACACAGATACGCAGTATTTT.

This chain uses TRBV14 with TRBJ1-4, with 9 bases fitting TRBD1. Germline values: CDR1 SGHDN, CDR2 FVKESK. Trimming cost V 4 bases and J 7 bases; bases outside gene matches: 7. This CDR3 comprises 15 residues. Here the CDR3 reads CASSLRTGASEKLFF. CDR3 bases: TGTGCCAGCAGCCTAAGGACAGGGGCATCTGAAAAACTGTTTTTT.

This chain joins TRBV4-3 and TRBJ2-7; the D gene is possibly TRBD1 (6 bases). V lost 3 bases, J lost 6 bases, and 15 bases lay in between. The CDR3 length is 14 residues. CDR1 LGHNA and CDR2 YSLEER come from the germline V gene. CDR3 coding DNA: TGCGCCAGCAGCCATGGACAGCGAGACGCCGAGCAGTACTTC. Protein: CASSHGQRDAEQYF.

This clone was observed a few times. The V gene is TRBV18, the J gene TRBJ2-5; D unclear. Germline loops: CDR1 KGHSH, CDR2 LQKENI. This CDR3 comprises 12 residues. Trimming left V 3 bases short and J 4 bases short, with 6 bases between. The chain's CDR3 is CASSPVPETQYF. In DNA form, the CDR3 reads TGTGCCAGCTCACCCGTTCCAGAGACCCAGTACTTC.

The chain combines TRBV2 with TRBJ1-1; D possibly corresponds to TRBD1 (5 bases). Germline V gene sequence: CDR1 SNHLY, CDR2 FYNNEI. CDR3 length: 13 amino acids. The ends were cut back, 2 bases at V and 4 bases at J, with 8 bases in the middle. The chain's CDR3 is CASSERGTTEAFF. CDR3 coding DNA: TGTGCCAGCAGTGAACGGGGGACCACTGAAGCTTTCTTT.

V is TRBV28 and J is TRBJ1-5, with unresolved D. The V end was cut by 5 bases, the J end by 2 bases, with 10 bases between. Germline values: CDR1 MDHEN, CDR2 SYDVKM. There are 14 residues in the CDR3. This chain's CDR3 is CASSINSGNQPQHF. Written as DNA, the CDR3 is TGTGCCAGCAGTATTAACAGTGGCAATCAGCCCCAGCATTTT.

The chain is built from TRBV2 and TRBJ2-1, with 7 bases lining up with TRBD1. This CDR3 has 17 residues. Germline V gives CDR1 SNHLY, CDR2 FYNNEI. V lost 2 bases to trimming and J lost 15 bases; unmatched junction nucleotides: 22. The CDR3 protein is CASSELTGEIRSIGGFF. CDR3 DNA sequence: TGTGCCAGCAGTGAACTTACAGGGGAAATTAGGTCGATTGGGGGGTTCTTC.

V is TRBV5-1 and J is TRBJ2-1; a possible D gene is TRBD1 (6 bases). The CDR3 has 14 residues. Trimming took 0 bases from V and 4 from J, leaving 8 bases between them. Per germline, CDR1 SGHRS and CDR2 YFSETQ. The CDR3 loop reads CASSLGQAYNEQFF. CDR3 in DNA: TGCGCCAGCAGCTTGGGACAGGCGTACAATGAGCAGTTCTTC.

The rearrangement uses TRBV6-6 and TRBJ2-3, with 11 bases aligning to TRBD2. Looked up from germline, CDR1 is MNHNY and CDR2 is SVGAGI (reference sequence). The CDR3 is made up of 15 amino acids. J was trimmed by 5 bases and V by 6 bases; bases with no gene match: 7. CDR3 loop: CASSKLAGAVDTQYF. In DNA form, the CDR3 reads TGTGCCAGCAGCAAACTAGCGGGAGCGGTAGATACGCAGTATTTT.

This rearrangement joins TRBV12-5 to TRBJ1-1, with 9 bases aligning to TRBD1. With V trimmed by 5 bases and J by 3 bases, 10 bases remained unmatched. Germline assignment: CDR1 LGHNT and CDR2 FRNRAP. The CDR3 totals 16 residues. Written as DNA, the CDR3 is TGTGCTAGTGGTCAGACAGGGGGGGTGTTCGACACTGAAGCTTTCTTT. Translation: CASGQTGGVFDTEAFF.

This chain connects TRBV7-2 to TRBJ2-5; 9 nucleotides agree with TRBD1. V was pared by 2 bases and J by 5 bases, with 9 bases of the junction left unmatched. Looked up from germline, CDR1 is SGHTA and CDR2 is FQGNSA. The CDR3 spans 16 residues. This CDR3 reads CASSLRPGTGRETQYF. CDR3 DNA: TGTGCCAGCAGCTTACGACCCGGGACAGGGCGGGAGACCCAGTACTTC.

This chain joins TRBV30 and TRBJ2-5, with 10 bases that match TRBD2. The length of the CDR3 is 14 residues. Germline CDR1 and CDR2: GTSNPN and SVGIG (reference sequence). The V segment lost 2 bases and the J segment 5 bases; nucleotides outside the gene matches: 5. The CDR3 reads CAWSRGLALETQYF. The CDR3 DNA follows: TGTGCCTGGAGTAGGGGACTAGCGTTGGAGACCCAGTACTTC.

This sequence joins TRBV15 and TRBJ2-5, with D possibly matching TRBD1 (5 bases). With 0 bases removed from V and 6 bases from J, the gap between germline ends came to 20 bases. CDR1 is LNHNV, CDR2 YYDKDF, per germline (reference sequence). The CDR3 spans 17 residues. Written as DNA, the CDR3 is TGTGCCACCAGCAGAGATACGGTCCGGACAAAGTTCCAGACCCAGTACTTC. It translates to CATSRDTVRTKFQTQYF.

V gene TRBV7-2 combines with J gene TRBJ2-5; tentatively, D is TRBD2 (6 bases). The DNA end lines up better with TRBJ2-7; the J call may be wrong. Per germline, CDR1 SGHTA and CDR2 FQGNSA. The CDR3 length is 13 residues. CDR3 bases: TGTGCCAGCAGCTTATCGAAGGGACTCGAGCAGTACTTC. Its protein is CASSLSKGLEQYF.

The chain combines TRBV30 with TRBJ2-1; 7 bases are a match to TRBD2. Germline lookup yields CDR1 GTSNPN and CDR2 SVGIG (reference sequence). CDR3 length: 16 residues. J lost 5 bases, V lost 2 bases, and 12 bases had no gene match. CDR3 bases: TGTGCCTGGAGTTCCACCGGGGGGAGGGCCCACAATGAGCAGTTCTTC. It is translated as CAWSSTGGRAHNEQFF.

The J gene is TRBJ1-2, the V gene TRBV7-9, with a tentative D call TRBD1 (5 bases). V was cut by 1 base and J by 1 base, with 13 bases left in between. The germline gives CDR1 SEHNR, CDR2 FQNEAQ (reference sequence). CDR3 size: 16 residues. The CDR3 nucleotides read TGTGCCAGCAGCTTAGGCACAGGTGGCAATAACTATGGCTACACCTTC. Its translation: CASSLGTGGNNYGYTF.

This chain links TRBV27 with TRBJ1-1; tentative D call: TRBD1 (6 bases). Germline V gives CDR1 MNHEY, CDR2 SMNVEV (reference sequence). The V end lost 3 bases, the J end lost 3 bases, and 14 bases lay between the germline ends. This CDR3 is 15 amino acids long. DNA for the CDR3: TGTGCCAGCAGTTTCCGGAGGGGGGGAGACACTGAAGCTTTCTTT. This gives the protein CASSFRRGGDTEAFF.

The rearrangement links TRBV19 to TRBJ2-1; 9 bases map to TRBD1. From germline, CDR1 is LNHDA and CDR2 SQIVND (reference sequence). This CDR3 region has 16 residues. V shed 3 bases, J shed 8 bases, and the junction held 11 bases outside the gene matches. The CDR3 here is CASSIRGDRALDEQFF. In DNA form, the CDR3 reads TGTGCCAGTAGTATTCGGGGGGACAGGGCGTTAGATGAGCAGTTCTTC.

The CDR3 loop reads CASSFGGMRVNTEAFF. CDR3 nucleotide sequence: TGTGCCAGCAGCTTTGGGGGCATGCGGGTGAACACTGAAGCTTTCTTT. This chain uses TRBV5-5 with TRBJ1-1, with TRBD1 as a possible D gene (6 bases). From germline, CDR1 is SGHKS and CDR2 YYEKEE (reference sequence). The CDR3 totals 16 residues. V was pared by 2 bases and J by 0 bases, with 14 bases between.

The chain has TRBV7-2 and TRBJ2-5; 7 bases agree with TRBD2. Trimming cost V 5 bases and J 5 bases; bases outside gene matches: 11. The CDR3 extends over 15 amino acids. Germline assignment: CDR1 SGHTA and CDR2 FQGNSA. CDR3 loop: CASSQGVGGVETQYF. DNA for the CDR3: TGTGCCAGCAGCCAAGGGGTGGGGGGGGTGGAGACCCAGTACTTC.

The chain joins TRBV5-4 to TRBJ1-2; unclear D gene. This CDR3 comprises 13 residues. V lost 1 base to trimming and J lost 8 bases, with 12 bases between them. Germline CDR1 SGHNT, CDR2 YYREEE (reference sequence). Written as DNA, the CDR3 is TGTGCCAGCAGCTTGATTCAGTCCTCCGGCTACACCTTC. This sequence encodes CASSLIQSSGYTF. Together with reference TRBV5-4 and TRBJ1-2, the CDR3 gives the full variable domain: ETGVTQSPTHLIKTRGQQVTLRCSSQSGHNTVSWYQQALGQGPQFIFQYYREEENGRGNFPPRFSGLQFPNYSSELNVNALELDDSALYLCASSLIQSSGYTFGSGTRLTVV.